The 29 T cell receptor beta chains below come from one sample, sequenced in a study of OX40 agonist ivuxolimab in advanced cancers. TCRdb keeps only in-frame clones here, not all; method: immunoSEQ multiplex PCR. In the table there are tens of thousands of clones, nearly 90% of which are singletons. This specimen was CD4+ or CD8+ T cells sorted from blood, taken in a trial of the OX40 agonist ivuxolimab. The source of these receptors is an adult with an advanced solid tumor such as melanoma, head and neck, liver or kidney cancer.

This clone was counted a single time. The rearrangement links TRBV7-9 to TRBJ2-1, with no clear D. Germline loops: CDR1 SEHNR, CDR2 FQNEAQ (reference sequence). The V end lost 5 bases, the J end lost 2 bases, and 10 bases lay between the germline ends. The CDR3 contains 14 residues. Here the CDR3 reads CASSPGVTYNEQFF. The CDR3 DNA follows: TGTGCCAGCAGCCCAGGTGTCACCTACAATGAGCAGTTCTTC.

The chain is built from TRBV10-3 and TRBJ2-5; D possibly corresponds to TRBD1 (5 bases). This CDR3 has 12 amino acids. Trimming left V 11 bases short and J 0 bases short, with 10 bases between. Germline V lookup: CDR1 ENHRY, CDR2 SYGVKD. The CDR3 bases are TGTGCCGTTGGACACAACCAAGAGACCCAGTACTTC. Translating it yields CAVGHNQETQYF.

CDR3 nucleotide sequence: TGTGCCAGCAGTCCGGGGACAGGGTCGCCTCGGGACTATGGCTACACCTTC. Its translation: CASSPGTGSPRDYGYTF. The chain combines TRBV27 with TRBJ1-2, with TRBD1 matching 9 bases. Germline assignment: CDR1 MNHEY and CDR2 SMNVEV (reference sequence). The V and J ends lost 5 bases and 3 bases, in that order; junction bases with no gene match: 13. CDR3 length: 17 amino acids.

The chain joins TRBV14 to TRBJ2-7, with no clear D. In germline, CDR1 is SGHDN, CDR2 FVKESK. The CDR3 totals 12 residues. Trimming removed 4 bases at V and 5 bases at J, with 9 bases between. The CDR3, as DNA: TGTGCCAGCAGCCGTTACATGGACGAGCAGTACTTC. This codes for CASSRYMDEQYF. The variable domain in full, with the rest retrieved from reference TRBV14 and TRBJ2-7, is EAGVTQFPSHSVIEKGQTVTLRCDPISGHDNLYWYRRVMGKEIKFLLHFVKESKQDESGMPNNRFLAERTGGTYSTLKVQPAELEDSGVYFCASSRYMDEQYFGPGTRLTVT.

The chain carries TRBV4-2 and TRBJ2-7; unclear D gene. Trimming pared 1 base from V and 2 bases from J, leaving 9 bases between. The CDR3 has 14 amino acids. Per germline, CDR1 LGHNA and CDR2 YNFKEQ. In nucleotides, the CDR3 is TGTGCCAGCAGCCAAGGAGATAGTACCTACGAGCAGTACTTC. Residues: CASSQGDSTYEQYF.

The CDR3 nucleotides are TGCAGTGTAATAGACACTGAAGCTTTCTTT. This encodes CSVIDTEAFF. V gene TRBV20-1 combines with J gene TRBJ1-1; the D is unclear. This CDR3 has 10 residues. V lost 7 bases and J 3 bases, leaving 6 bases between the germline ends. The germline V gene has CDR1 DFQATT and CDR2 SNEGSKA (reference sequence).

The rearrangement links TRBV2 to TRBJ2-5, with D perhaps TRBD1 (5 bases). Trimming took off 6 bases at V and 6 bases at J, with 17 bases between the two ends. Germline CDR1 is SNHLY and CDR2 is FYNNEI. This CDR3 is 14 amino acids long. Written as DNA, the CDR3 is TGTGCCAGCAGCGCTACTCAGGGTAACCAGACCCAGTACTTC. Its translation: CASSATQGNQTQYF.

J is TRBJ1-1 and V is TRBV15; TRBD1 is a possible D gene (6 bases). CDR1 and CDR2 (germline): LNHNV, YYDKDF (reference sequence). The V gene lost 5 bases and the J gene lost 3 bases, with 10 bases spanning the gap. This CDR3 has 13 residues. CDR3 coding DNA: TGTGCCACCAGCGTACCAGGGGACACTGAAGCTTTCTTT. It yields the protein CATSVPGDTEAFF.

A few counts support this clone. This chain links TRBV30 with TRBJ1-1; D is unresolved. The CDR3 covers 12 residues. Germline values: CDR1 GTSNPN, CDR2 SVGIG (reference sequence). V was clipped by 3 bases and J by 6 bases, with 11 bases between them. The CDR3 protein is CAWSWRSSEAFF. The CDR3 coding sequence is TGTGCCTGGAGCTGGAGGTCGTCTGAAGCTTTCTTT.

CDR3 amino acids: CASSQVMGTNEKLFF. CDR3 nucleotide sequence: TGCGCCAGCAGCCAAGTAATGGGAACTAATGAAAAACTGTTTTTT. This sequence joins TRBV4-1 and TRBJ1-4; no clear D. The V and J ends lost 1 base and 1 base respectively, with 7 bases between them. Germline V gene lookup returns CDR1 MGHRA and CDR2 YSYEKL. The CDR3 sequence is 15 residues long.

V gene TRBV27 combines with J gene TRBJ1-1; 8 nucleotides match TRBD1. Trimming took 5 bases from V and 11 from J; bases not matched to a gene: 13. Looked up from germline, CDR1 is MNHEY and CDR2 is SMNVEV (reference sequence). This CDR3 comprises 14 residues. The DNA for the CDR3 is TGTGCCAGCAGTCCGGGGACAGGCCTACCTGTTGCTTTCTTT. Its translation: CASSPGTGLPVAFF.

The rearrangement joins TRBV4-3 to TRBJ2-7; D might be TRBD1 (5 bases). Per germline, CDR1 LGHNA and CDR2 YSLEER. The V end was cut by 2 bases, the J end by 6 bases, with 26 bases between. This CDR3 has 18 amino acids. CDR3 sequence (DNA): TGCGCCAGCAGCCAACCTCCCCAAGGGGTAAGCAGTACGGGCGAGCAGTACGTC. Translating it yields CASSQPPQGVSSTGEQYV.

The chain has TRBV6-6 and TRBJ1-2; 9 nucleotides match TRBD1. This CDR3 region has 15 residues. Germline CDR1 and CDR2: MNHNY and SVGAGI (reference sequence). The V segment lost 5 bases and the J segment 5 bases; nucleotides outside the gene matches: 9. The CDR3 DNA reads TGTGCCAGCAGTGGATTAGTAGGACAGGGGTATGGCTACACCTTC. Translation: CASSGLVGQGYGYTF.

The DNA for the CDR3 is TGCGCCAGCAGCCAAGATAGTGCGACAGTCTATGGCTACACCTTC. This translates into CASSQDSATVYGYTF. V and J are TRBV4-3 and TRBJ1-2; possible D gene TRBD1, 5 bases. The germline V gene has CDR1 LGHNA and CDR2 YSLEER. The V and J ends lost 0 bases and 4 bases respectively, with 12 bases between them. The CDR3 has 15 amino acids.

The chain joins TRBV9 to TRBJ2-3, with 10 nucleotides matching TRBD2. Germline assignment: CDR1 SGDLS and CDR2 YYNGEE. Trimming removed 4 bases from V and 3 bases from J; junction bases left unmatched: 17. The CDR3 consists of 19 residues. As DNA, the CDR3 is TGTGCCAGCAGCTCACCCGTGGGGCTAGCGGGAGTTTGGACAGATACGCAGTATTTT. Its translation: CASSSPVGLAGVWTDTQYF.

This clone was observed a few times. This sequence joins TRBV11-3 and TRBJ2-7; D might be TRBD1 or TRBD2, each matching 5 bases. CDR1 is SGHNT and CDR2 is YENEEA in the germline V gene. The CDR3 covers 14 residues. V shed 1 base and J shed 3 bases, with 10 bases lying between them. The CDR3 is CASSLVRDLYEQYV. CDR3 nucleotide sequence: TGTGCCAGCAGCTTAGTAAGGGACCTCTACGAGCAGTACGTC.

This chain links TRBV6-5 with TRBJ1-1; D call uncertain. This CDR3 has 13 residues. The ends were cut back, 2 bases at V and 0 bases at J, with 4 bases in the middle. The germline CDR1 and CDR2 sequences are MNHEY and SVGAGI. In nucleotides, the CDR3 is TGTGCCAGCAGTTACCAGGTGAACACTGAAGCTTTCTTT. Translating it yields CASSYQVNTEAFF.

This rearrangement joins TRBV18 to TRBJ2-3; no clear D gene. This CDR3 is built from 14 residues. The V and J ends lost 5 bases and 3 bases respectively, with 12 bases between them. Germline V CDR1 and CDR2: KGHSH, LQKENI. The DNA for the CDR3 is TGTGCCAGCTCATCGGGTATAGGGACAGATACGCAGTATTTT. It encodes CASSSGIGTDTQYF.

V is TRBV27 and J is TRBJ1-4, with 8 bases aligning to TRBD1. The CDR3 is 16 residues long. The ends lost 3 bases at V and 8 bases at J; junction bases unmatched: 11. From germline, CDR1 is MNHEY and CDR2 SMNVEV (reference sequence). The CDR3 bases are TGTGCCAGCAGTTTTGTCCGTGGGACAGGACAGGAAAAACTGTTTTTT. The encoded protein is CASSFVRGTGQEKLFF.

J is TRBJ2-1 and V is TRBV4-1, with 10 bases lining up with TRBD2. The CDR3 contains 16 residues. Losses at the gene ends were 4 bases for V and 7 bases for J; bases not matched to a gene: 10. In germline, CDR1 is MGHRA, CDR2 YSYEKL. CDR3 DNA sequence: TGCGCCAGCAGCCTTCCCAGCGGGGGGGTTCGAAATGAGCAGTTCTTC. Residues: CASSLPSGGVRNEQFF.

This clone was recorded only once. DNA of the CDR3: TGTGCCAGCAGCCTATGGACAGGGGCGGGCGGGGAGCTGTTTTTT. Residues: CASSLWTGAGGELFF. This chain connects TRBV11-1 to TRBJ2-2, with 9 bases fitting TRBD1. The V and J ends lost 5 bases and 7 bases, in that order; junction bases with no gene match: 8. CDR1 and CDR2 from the germline V gene are SGHAT and FQDESV (reference sequence). The CDR3 has 15 amino acids.

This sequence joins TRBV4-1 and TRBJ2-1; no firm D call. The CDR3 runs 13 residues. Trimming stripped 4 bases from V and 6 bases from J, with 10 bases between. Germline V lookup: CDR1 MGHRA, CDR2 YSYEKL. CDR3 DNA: TGCGCCAGCAGCCCCGGACCTTTCAATGAGCAGTTCTTC. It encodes CASSPGPFNEQFF.

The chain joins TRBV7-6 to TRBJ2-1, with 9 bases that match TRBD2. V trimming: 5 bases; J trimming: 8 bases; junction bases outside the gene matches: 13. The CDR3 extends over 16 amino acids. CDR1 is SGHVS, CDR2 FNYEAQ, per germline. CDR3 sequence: CASSPERGLALHEQFF. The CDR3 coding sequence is TGTGCCAGCAGCCCGGAAAGGGGACTAGCTTTACATGAGCAGTTCTTC.

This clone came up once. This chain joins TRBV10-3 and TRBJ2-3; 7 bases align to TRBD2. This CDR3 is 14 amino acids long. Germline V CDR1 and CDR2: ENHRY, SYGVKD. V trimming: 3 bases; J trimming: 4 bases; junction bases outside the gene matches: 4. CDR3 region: CAISDGGGPDTQYF. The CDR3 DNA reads TGTGCCATCAGTGATGGGGGGGGACCAGATACGCAGTATTTT.

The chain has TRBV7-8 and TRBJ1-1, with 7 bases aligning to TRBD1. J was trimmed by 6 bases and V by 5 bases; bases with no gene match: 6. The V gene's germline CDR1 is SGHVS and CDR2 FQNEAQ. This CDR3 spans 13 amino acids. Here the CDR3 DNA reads TGTGCCAGCAGCATATGGACAGGATCTGAAGCTTTCTTT. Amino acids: CASSIWTGSEAFF.

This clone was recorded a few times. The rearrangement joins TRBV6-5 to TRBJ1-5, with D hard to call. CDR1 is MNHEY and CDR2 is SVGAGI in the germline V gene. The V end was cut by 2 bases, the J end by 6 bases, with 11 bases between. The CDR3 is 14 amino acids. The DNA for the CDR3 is TGTGCCAGCAGTTACCCCAGTCCTGGTCAGCCCCAGCATTTT. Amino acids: CASSYPSPGQPQHF.

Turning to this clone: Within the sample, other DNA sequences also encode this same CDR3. CDR3 region: CASSARENTEAFF. In DNA, the CDR3 is TGCGCCAGCAGTGCGAGGGAAAACACTGAAGCTTTCTTT. The chain has TRBV10-1 and TRBJ1-1; D unresolved. Trimming cost V 4 bases and J 2 bases, with 8 bases left between them. CDR3 length: 13 amino acids. Germline values: CDR1 WNHNN, CDR2 SYGVQD (reference sequence).

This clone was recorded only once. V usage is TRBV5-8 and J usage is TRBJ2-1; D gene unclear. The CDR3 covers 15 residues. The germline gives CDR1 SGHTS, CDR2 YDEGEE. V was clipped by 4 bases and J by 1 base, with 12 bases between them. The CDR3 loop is CASSPLGVSYNEQFF. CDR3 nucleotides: TGTGCCAGCAGCCCCCTTGGGGTGTCCTACAATGAGCAGTTCTTC.

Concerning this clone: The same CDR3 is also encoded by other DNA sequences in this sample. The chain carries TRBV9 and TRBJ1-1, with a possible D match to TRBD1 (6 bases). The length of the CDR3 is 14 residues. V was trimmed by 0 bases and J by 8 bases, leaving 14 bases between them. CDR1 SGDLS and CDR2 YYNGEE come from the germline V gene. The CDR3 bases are TGTGCCAGCAGCGTAGTTGAAGGGGGAACCGAAGCTTTCTTT. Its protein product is CASSVVEGGTEAFF.